This passage covers 28 T cell receptor beta chains from one sample sequenced in a study of T cell responses to AZD1222 COVID-19 vaccine. Only in-frame clones appear in the TCRdb table, and some are missing; sequencing was by immunoSEQ multiplex PCR. The table has 150,000 to 200,000 clones, 85% to 95% seen once. This specimen was peripheral blood, taken 28 days after the second dose of the MenACWY control vaccine. Receptor source: an adult who received the MenACWY meningococcal vaccine as a control.

The CDR3 sequence: CASSDETGGPNEQFF. The CDR3 DNA reads TGTGCCAGCAGTGATGAAACAGGAGGGCCCAATGAGCAGTTCTTC. This sequence joins TRBV6-1 and TRBJ2-1; maybe TRBD2 (6 bases). The CDR3 is 15 amino acids. Trimming left V 3 bases short and J 6 bases short, with 15 bases between. From germline, CDR1 is MNHNS and CDR2 SASEGT.

The CDR3 DNA reads TGCAGCGTGAAAGACAGGGGAATCGGTGGCTACACCTTC. It yields the protein CSVKDRGIGGYTF. The rearrangement joins TRBV29-1 to TRBJ1-2, with 8 bases lining up with TRBD1. From germline, CDR1 is SQVTM and CDR2 ANQGSEA. The CDR3 totals 13 residues. After removal of 6 bases from V and 7 bases from J, the junction contained 10 bases not matched to a gene. The entire variable domain, with the rest obtained from reference TRBV29-1 and TRBJ1-2, is as follows: SAVISQKPSRDICQRGTSLTIQCQVDSQVTMMFWYRQQPGQSLTLIATANQGSEATYESGFVIDKFPISRPNLTFSTLTVSNMSPEDSSIYLCSVKDRGIGGYTFGSGTRLTVV.

The J gene is TRBJ1-4, the V gene TRBV4-1, with D perhaps matching TRBD1 (6 bases). CDR3 length: 16 amino acids. Per germline, CDR1 MGHRA and CDR2 YSYEKL. The V gene lost 4 bases and the J gene lost 0 bases, with 12 bases spanning the gap. The CDR3 reads CASSPRDITTNEKLFF. The CDR3 DNA follows: TGCGCCAGCAGCCCCCGGGACATTACAACTAATGAAAAACTGTTTTTT.

The J gene is TRBJ2-7, the V gene TRBV28; unclear D gene. CDR1 is MDHEN and CDR2 is SYDVKM in the germline V gene. Trimming removed 5 bases at V and 7 bases at J, with 9 bases between. This CDR3 comprises 11 residues. The CDR3 protein is CASSGLVEQYF. CDR3 coding DNA: TGTGCCAGCAGTGGGCTAGTGGAGCAGTACTTC.

The rearrangement joins TRBV20-1 to TRBJ1-1; D unresolved. Germline V gene sequence: CDR1 DFQATT, CDR2 SNEGSKA (reference sequence). V lost 3 bases and J lost 6, with 8 bases in between. CDR3 length equals 11 residues. The CDR3 sequence is CSARRVAEAFF. The CDR3 DNA is TGCAGTGCTAGGAGGGTGGCTGAAGCTTTCTTT.

V gene TRBV5-1 combines with J gene TRBJ1-1; a possible D gene is TRBD1 (5 bases). The germline gives CDR1 SGHRS, CDR2 YFSETQ. V gave up 0 bases and J gave up 3 bases, with 12 bases separating them. The CDR3 is 15 amino acids. The CDR3 coding sequence is TGCGCCAGCAGCTTGGTTAGTCGGGGGGACACTGAAGCTTTCTTT. Protein sequence: CASSLVSRGDTEAFF.

This clone occurred once. The chain links TRBV29-1 to TRBJ2-5; 10 bases are shared with TRBD2. V was clipped by 4 bases and J by 4 bases; unmatched bases: 0. The CDR3 has 12 amino acids. The germline V gene encodes CDR1 SQVTM and CDR2 ANQGSEA. The CDR3 DNA follows: TGCAGCGTTGGACTAGCGGGAGAGACCCAGTACTTC. It translates to CSVGLAGETQYF.

The chain uses TRBV7-6 and TRBJ1-1, with D unclear. V shed 1 base and J shed 5 bases, with 5 bases lying between them. Germline V gives CDR1 SGHVS, CDR2 FNYEAQ. This CDR3 comprises 12 residues. In nucleotides, the CDR3 is TGTGCCAGCAGCTTAGTGGAGACTGAAGCTTTCTTT. Translated: CASSLVETEAFF.

This chain uses TRBV27 with TRBJ1-5; D ambiguous. Germline loops: CDR1 MNHEY, CDR2 SMNVEV (reference sequence). Trimming removed 0 bases at V and 6 bases at J, with 6 bases between. CDR3 size: 13 residues. DNA for the CDR3: TGTGCCAGCAGTTTATCCCGGGTTCAGCCCCAGCATTTT. This sequence encodes CASSLSRVQPQHF.

The chain joins TRBV19 to TRBJ2-3; 13 nucleotides match TRBD2. The V and J ends lost 7 bases and 1 base, in that order; junction bases with no gene match: 8. This CDR3 region has 17 residues. The V gene's germline CDR1 is LNHDA and CDR2 SQIVND (reference sequence). The CDR3: CASTPTSGRPGTDTQYF. The CDR3 DNA reads as TGTGCCAGTACCCCGACTAGCGGGAGGCCGGGCACAGATACGCAGTATTTT.

The chain employs TRBV29-1 and TRBJ1-2; TRBD1 agrees at 8 bases. The V gene's germline CDR1 is SQVTM and CDR2 ANQGSEA. V shed 4 bases, J shed 4 bases, and the junction held 11 bases outside the gene matches. CDR3 length: 15 amino acids. The CDR3 bases are TGCAGCGTTGCCAGGGGGGCAGGGGGCCTCTATGGCTACACCTTC. It is translated as CSVARGAGGLYGYTF.

V and J are TRBV30 and TRBJ1-2; D perhaps matches TRBD1 (6 bases). The length of the CDR3 is 17 residues. Germline CDR1 is GTSNPN and CDR2 is SVGIG (reference sequence). V was clipped by 3 bases and J by 3 bases, with 23 bases between them. The CDR3 region has the DNA TGTGCCTGGAGATTGGGGGCAGACGACCCCGGGGACTATGGCTACACCTTC. Its protein is CAWRLGADDPGDYGYTF.

The genes are TRBV19 and TRBJ2-5; perhaps TRBD2 as D (5 bases). The germline V gene has CDR1 LNHDA and CDR2 SQIVND (reference sequence). The length of the CDR3 is 13 residues. V lost 5 bases and J 7 bases, leaving 14 bases between the germline ends. The chain's CDR3 is CASSSAPAGTQYF. CDR3 bases: TGTGCCAGTAGTTCCGCCCCCGCGGGGACCCAGTACTTC.

V gene TRBV9 combines with J gene TRBJ2-1; unclear D gene. Trimming removed 2 bases at V and 0 bases at J, with 9 bases between. Germline V gene lookup returns CDR1 SGDLS and CDR2 YYNGEE. This CDR3 has 15 amino acids. CDR3 sequence (DNA): TGTGCCAGCAGCGTCGACTGGGGCTCCTACAATGAGCAGTTCTTC. This sequence encodes CASSVDWGSYNEQFF.

The chain links TRBV11-3 to TRBJ2-2; D uncertain. Trimming removed 5 bases at V and 4 bases at J, with 14 bases between. The length of the CDR3 is 15 residues. Looked up from germline, CDR1 is SGHNT and CDR2 is YENEEA. The CDR3 loop is CASSRVGQTTGELFF. The CDR3 region has the DNA TGTGCCAGCAGCCGGGTCGGCCAGACCACCGGGGAGCTGTTTTTT.

This chain links TRBV19 with TRBJ2-7; TRBD2 agrees at 11 bases. V trimming: 5 bases; J trimming: 2 bases; junction bases outside the gene matches: 8. Germline V gene data show CDR1 as LNHDA and CDR2 as SQIVND (reference sequence). CDR3 length equals 16 residues. CDR3 amino acids: CASSEGTSGPTYEQYF. CDR3 nucleotide sequence: TGTGCCAGTAGTGAAGGGACTAGCGGCCCGACCTACGAGCAGTACTTC.

The chain has TRBV30 and TRBJ2-7, with a weak D call TRBD1 (6 bases). Trimming removed 5 bases from V and 6 bases from J, with 11 bases in between. CDR1 is GTSNPN, CDR2 SVGIG, per germline (reference sequence). The CDR3 contains 11 residues. CDR3 bases: TGTGCCTGGGGGGGCCAATCCGAGCAGTACTTC. This sequence encodes CAWGGQSEQYF.

The chain employs TRBV5-1 and TRBJ2-1; D might be TRBD2 (6 bases). The CDR3 contains 16 residues. CDR1 is SGHRS, CDR2 YFSETQ, per germline. The germline V and J ends were trimmed by 5 bases and 4 bases, with 19 bases remaining between them. Here the CDR3 reads CASSPSVAGSYNEQFF. CDR3 bases: TGCGCCAGCAGTCCCAGCGTGGCGGGGTCTTACAATGAGCAGTTCTTC.

The J gene is TRBJ1-3, the V gene TRBV14; D gene uncertain. The germline V gene encodes CDR1 SGHDN and CDR2 FVKESK. Trimming left V 0 bases short and J 0 bases short, with 12 bases between. The CDR3 has 17 amino acids. CDR3 protein: CASSQDGTRISGNTIYF. The CDR3 DNA sequence: TGTGCCAGCAGCCAAGACGGCACTCGGATCTCTGGAAACACCATATATTTT.

The rearrangement links TRBV2 to TRBJ2-1; 8 positions agree with TRBD2. Germline V gene data show CDR1 as SNHLY and CDR2 as FYNNEI. Germline trimming cut 6 bases from V and 10 bases from J; bases unmatched to any gene: 11. This CDR3 comprises 14 residues. This CDR3 reads CASRLAASVGEQFF. As DNA, the CDR3 is TGTGCCAGCAGACTAGCGGCTTCCGTCGGAGAGCAGTTCTTC.

The sample holds a few counts of this clone. Relative to the germline gene, one junction end is altered; a read error may explain this. The CDR3 protein is CASSPEGYSSPLHF. DNA for the CDR3: TGTGCCAGCAGCCCAGAAGGGTATAGTTCACCCCTCCACTTT. The chain couples TRBV7-8 to TRBJ1-6, with D unclear. There are 14 residues in the CDR3. Germline V gene sequence: CDR1 SGHVS, CDR2 FQNEAQ.

V gene TRBV5-1 combines with J gene TRBJ2-7; D unresolved. The length of the CDR3 is 13 residues. Germline CDR1 and CDR2: SGHRS and YFSETQ. V gave up 1 base and J gave up 2 bases, with 7 bases separating them. For the CDR3, the DNA is TGCGCCAGCAGCTTGACAGCACCCTACGAGCAGTACTTC. Translated, it gives CASSLTAPYEQYF.

The chain is built from TRBV7-7 and TRBJ2-5; 15 positions match TRBD2. Unmatched junction bases numbered 9, after V lost 6 bases and J lost 4 bases. CDR3 length: 17 amino acids. Germline lookup yields CDR1 SSHAT and CDR2 FNYEAQ (reference sequence). The CDR3 protein is CASSPGTSGRLGETQYF. The CDR3, as DNA: TGTGCCAGCAGTCCGGGGACTAGCGGGAGGCTGGGAGAGACCCAGTACTTC.

The chain carries TRBV27 and TRBJ1-2; D is undetermined. Trimming cost V 6 bases and J 8 bases, with 19 bases left between them. This CDR3 is 14 amino acids long. The germline gives CDR1 MNHEY, CDR2 SMNVEV (reference sequence). The CDR3 nucleotides read TGTGCCAGCAGCCCCTCCCCGCCCGCCTCCGGCTACACCTTC. This translates into CASSPSPPASGYTF.

V usage is TRBV28 and J usage is TRBJ1-2; 7 bases fit TRBD1. The CDR3 covers 16 residues. Germline CDR1 MDHEN, CDR2 SYDVKM. Trimming removed 3 bases from V and 0 bases from J; junction bases left unmatched: 7. As DNA, the CDR3 is TGTGCCAGCAGTTTTTACGGGACAGATTCTAACTATGGCTACACCTTC. It encodes CASSFYGTDSNYGYTF.

The rearrangement links TRBV28 to TRBJ2-7; TRBD1 matches 7 bases. V dropped 5 bases and J dropped 2; count of bases not matched to a gene: 6. Germline-derived CDR1 and CDR2 are MDHEN and SYDVKM. The CDR3 spans 14 residues. In DNA, the CDR3 is TGTGCCAGCAGTACAGGGACAGAGACCTACGAGCAGTACTTC. Its translation is CASSTGTETYEQYF.

This sequence joins TRBV5-1 and TRBJ2-2; D may be TRBD1 or TRBD2 (7 bases each). Trimming left V 4 bases short and J 1 base short, with 14 bases between. The germline CDR1 and CDR2 sequences are SGHRS and YFSETQ. CDR3 length: 16 residues. CDR3 loop: CASSQGEGRNTGELFF. CDR3 DNA sequence: TGCGCCAGCAGCCAGGGGGAGGGACGGAACACCGGGGAGCTGTTTTTT.

The chain has TRBV3-1 (or the pseudogene TRBV3-2) and TRBJ2-7, with a tentative D call TRBD2 (5 bases). This CDR3 region has 14 residues. Germline V gives CDR1 LGHDT, CDR2 YNNKEL (reference sequence). The V gene lost 4 bases and the J gene lost 2 bases, with 12 bases spanning the gap. CDR3 sequence reads: CASSLRRAPYEQYF. DNA of the CDR3: TGTGCCAGCAGCCTTAGGCGGGCACCCTACGAGCAGTACTTC.